The 32 T cell receptor beta chains below all came from one sample that was sequenced in a study of identical twins. TCRdb reprocessed the 5' RACE reads via MiXCR and lists one record per CDR3 protein. The table records 450,000 or so distinct CDR3 sequences, 12% to 15% of them present only once. The sample was also reused in another study, on yellow fever vaccine responses in identical twins.

Material: CD4+ T cells sorted from blood. Receptor source: a woman aged 18-30 years in good health.

The table lists this clonotype with many counts. The rearrangement uses TRBV5-1 and TRBJ2-1; 7 bases map to TRBD1. CDR1 is SGHRS and CDR2 is YFSETQ in the germline V gene. V shed 0 bases and J 6 bases; nucleotides not matched to a gene: 3. The CDR3 is made up of 14 amino acids. Written as DNA, the CDR3 is TGCGCCAGCAGCTTGGGACAGGGTGGCAATGAGCAGTTCTTC. Translated, it gives CASSLGQGGNEQFF. Based on the CDR3 plus reference TRBV5-1 and TRBJ2-1, the full variable domain is KAGVTQTPRYLIKTRGQQVTLSCSPISGHRSVSWYQQTPGQGLQFLFEYFSETQRNKGNFPGRFSGRQFSNSRSEMNVSTLELGDSALYLCASSLGQGGNEQFFGPGTRLTVL.

In this sample, this clonotype turned up a few times. The DNA of the CDR3 is TGCAGTGCTAGATTAGCGGGAGGGTGGGCAGATACGCAGTATTTT. Amino acid sequence: CSARLAGGWADTQYF. This sequence joins TRBV20-1 and TRBJ2-3, with TRBD2 matching over 11 bases. This CDR3 has 15 residues. Germline CDR1 DFQATT, CDR2 SNEGSKA (reference sequence). V shed 2 bases, J shed 4 bases, and the junction held 5 bases outside the gene matches.

The V gene is TRBV12-5, the J gene TRBJ2-2; 8 bases line up with TRBD1. This CDR3 region has 16 residues. Losses at the gene ends were 9 bases for V and 4 bases for J; bases not matched to a gene: 13. Germline CDR1 and CDR2: LGHNT and FRNRAP. The CDR3 DNA sequence: TGTGCTAGCTCCGGGAGAGGGGGGACAGGCACCGGGGAGCTGTTTTTT. It encodes CASSGRGGTGTGELFF. The entire variable domain, with the rest obtained from reference TRBV12-5 and TRBJ2-2, is as follows: DARVTQTPRHKVTEMGQEVTMRCQPILGHNTVFWYRQTMMQGLELLAYFRNRAPLDDSGMPKDRFSAEMPDATLATLKIQPSEPRDSAVYFCASSGRGGTGTGELFFGEGSRLTVL.

This chain connects TRBV5-1 to TRBJ2-5; D is ambiguous. V was trimmed by 0 bases and J by 4 bases, leaving 13 bases between them. CDR3 size: 15 residues. Germline loops: CDR1 SGHRS, CDR2 YFSETQ. The CDR3 region is CASSLDRSFGETQYF. As DNA, the CDR3 is TGCGCCAGCAGCTTGGACCGGAGCTTCGGAGAGACCCAGTACTTC.

The CDR3 DNA follows: TGTGCCAGCTCACCGGGGACCAGGGGCTACGAGCAGTACTTC. Amino acid sequence: CASSPGTRGYEQYF. The rearrangement links TRBV18 to TRBJ2-7; possible D gene TRBD1, 6 bases. CDR3 length: 14 residues. Looked up from germline, CDR1 is KGHSH and CDR2 is LQKENI. Deletions cut 3 bases from V and 3 bases from J, with 12 bases between.

The chain links TRBV7-8 to TRBJ2-7; D is uncertain. The CDR3 is 13 residues long. Between the trimmed V and J ends, which lost 7 bases and 10 bases, there was a span of 20 bases. CDR1 is SGHVS and CDR2 is FQNEAQ in the germline V gene. The CDR3 region has the DNA TGTGCCAGCACCTCTGATCGGGCGGCCGCTCAGTACTTC. This sequence encodes CASTSDRAAAQYF.

This clonotype was picked up a small number of times. The rearrangement joins TRBV18 to TRBJ2-7; possible D gene TRBD2, 6 bases. This CDR3 has 13 amino acids. Trimming took 3 bases from V and 7 from J, leaving 13 bases between them. CDR1 is KGHSH and CDR2 is LQKENI in the germline V gene. CDR3 nucleotides: TGTGCCAGCTCACCGGGACTTTCAGAAGAGCAGTACTTC. Encoded protein: CASSPGLSEEQYF.

In this sample, this clonotype turned up a few times. The rearrangement uses TRBV29-1 and TRBJ2-7, with 11 bases fitting TRBD1. The CDR3 is 15 residues long. The V segment lost 4 bases and the J segment 3 bases; nucleotides outside the gene matches: 8. Germline V CDR1 and CDR2: SQVTM, ANQGSEA. CDR3 region: CSVGTGGGRGYEQYF. The DNA for the CDR3 is TGCAGCGTTGGGACAGGGGGCGGTCGGGGCTACGAGCAGTACTTC.

This clonotype has ten or more counts. The chain joins TRBV7-9 to TRBJ2-3, with D uncertain. Trimming took off 2 bases at V and 0 bases at J, with 15 bases between the two ends. This CDR3 is built from 17 residues. CDR1 is SEHNR, CDR2 FQNEAQ, per germline (reference sequence). This chain's CDR3 is CASSLFPPHLSTDTQYF. The CDR3 region has the DNA TGTGCCAGCAGCTTATTTCCCCCCCACCTTAGCACAGATACGCAGTATTTT.

The V call is TRBV20-1, the J call TRBJ2-1; possibly TRBD1 for D (6 bases). This CDR3 spans 12 amino acids. Germline CDR1 is DFQATT and CDR2 is SNEGSKA (reference sequence). V lost 5 bases and J 7 bases, leaving 12 bases between the germline ends. The CDR3: CSAEGVQNEQFF. In DNA, the CDR3 is TGCAGTGCTGAGGGGGTACAAAATGAGCAGTTCTTC.

This chain's CDR3 is CSAHARLAGLSYEQYF. CDR3 nucleotides: TGCAGTGCCCACGCCCGACTAGCGGGTCTTTCCTACGAGCAGTACTTC. The chain couples TRBV20-1 to TRBJ2-7, with 10 bases matching TRBD2. Germline V CDR1 and CDR2: DFQATT, SNEGSKA (reference sequence). The CDR3 has 16 amino acids. V was pared by 6 bases and J by 1 base, with 12 bases of the junction left unmatched.

A few counts support this clonotype. This chain uses TRBV27 with TRBJ2-7; weak D call: TRBD1 (6 bases). The CDR3 sequence is 16 residues long. Germline V gene lookup returns CDR1 MNHEY and CDR2 SMNVEV (reference sequence). Trimming pared 5 bases from V and 0 bases from J, leaving 17 bases between. The CDR3 loop reads CASSETGTFDSYEQYF. Here the CDR3 DNA reads TGTGCCAGCAGTGAGACCGGGACATTCGACTCCTACGAGCAGTACTTC.

This clonotype was counted only a few times. The gene calls are TRBV3-1 and TRBJ2-1, with TRBD1 matching over 8 bases. V gave up 3 bases and J gave up 5 bases; unmatched junction bases: 9. The germline V gene encodes CDR1 LGHDT and CDR2 YNNKEL (reference sequence). The CDR3 is 16 residues long. CDR3 amino acids: CASSHPRGPSDNEQFF. CDR3 nucleotides: TGTGCCAGCAGCCACCCCAGGGGGCCTTCGGACAATGAGCAGTTCTTC.

The chain carries TRBV15 and TRBJ2-7; perhaps TRBD2 as D (5 bases). V was clipped by 1 base and J by 4 bases, with 8 bases between them. The CDR3 length is 13 residues. Germline CDR1 is LNHNV and CDR2 is YYDKDF (reference sequence). The CDR3 DNA is TGTGCCACCAGCAGAGCTGGGAGTTACGAGCAGTACTTC. It yields the protein CATSRAGSYEQYF.

This clonotype was found a few times. J is TRBJ2-5 and V is TRBV20-1, with D possibly TRBD1 on 5 matching bases. Germline CDR1 is DFQATT and CDR2 is SNEGSKA (reference sequence). CDR3 length: 14 residues. Trimming removed 2 bases from V and 2 bases from J, with 12 bases in between. Written as DNA, the CDR3 is TGCAGTGCTAGACGGACGGACAAGCAAGAGACCCAGTACTTC. Translating it yields CSARRTDKQETQYF.

The chain is built from TRBV6-4 and TRBJ1-1, with TRBD1 identical over 8 bases. Germline lookup yields CDR1 MRHNA and CDR2 SNTAGT. CDR3 length: 13 residues. With V trimmed by 5 bases and J by 7 bases, 6 bases remained unmatched. The CDR3 loop is CASSRDRSGEAFF. CDR3 nucleotide sequence: TGTGCCAGCAGTCGGGACAGGTCGGGTGAAGCTTTCTTT.

In this sample, this clonotype turned up once. The chain recombines TRBV7-2 with TRBJ2-2; D remains ambiguous. The CDR3 sequence is 13 residues long. Trimming took 2 bases from V and 6 from J, leaving 7 bases between them. CDR1 is SGHTA and CDR2 is FQGNSA in the germline V gene. CDR3 amino acids: CASSLMVPGELFF. The DNA for the CDR3 is TGTGCCAGCAGCTTAATGGTTCCCGGGGAGCTGTTTTTT.

Ten or more counts support this clonotype. The chain recombines TRBV7-9 with TRBJ2-5; tentative D call: TRBD1 (6 bases). There are 14 residues in the CDR3. The V gene lost 5 bases and the J gene lost 3 bases, with 13 bases spanning the gap. Germline V lookup: CDR1 SEHNR, CDR2 FQNEAQ (reference sequence). This CDR3 is CASSPYGTKETQYF. CDR3 in DNA: TGTGCCAGCAGCCCATACGGGACAAAAGAGACCCAGTACTTC.

This clonotype showed up just a few times. The V gene is TRBV4-1, the J gene TRBJ2-7, with D possibly matching TRBD1 (6 bases). CDR1 and CDR2 (germline): MGHRA, YSYEKL. With 4 bases removed from V and 4 bases from J, the gap between germline ends came to 17 bases. This CDR3 has 15 amino acids. The CDR3 loop reads CASSPADRKYYEQYF. In DNA, the CDR3 is TGCGCCAGCAGCCCCGCGGACAGAAAGTATTACGAGCAGTACTTC.

V usage is TRBV5-1 and J usage is TRBJ2-1; D gene uncertain. V dropped 4 bases and J dropped 4 bases, with 15 bases sitting between them. The length of the CDR3 is 15 residues. The germline V gene has CDR1 SGHRS and CDR2 YFSETQ. CDR3: CASSPVLGLYNEQFF. As DNA, the CDR3 is TGCGCCAGCAGCCCGGTGCTGGGCCTATACAATGAGCAGTTCTTC. The full variable domain, in which reference TRBV5-1 and TRBJ2-1 provide the parts outside the CDR3, is KAGVTQTPRYLIKTRGQQVTLSCSPISGHRSVSWYQQTPGQGLQFLFEYFSETQRNKGNFPGRFSGRQFSNSRSEMNVSTLELGDSALYLCASSPVLGLYNEQFFGPGTRLTVL.

This clonotype was seen many times. DNA for the CDR3: TGTGCCAGCAGCTTATGGACAGAATTTTACTCTGGAAACACCATATATTTT. This translates into CASSLWTEFYSGNTIYF. The rearrangement joins TRBV7-2 to TRBJ1-3, with TRBD1 as a possible D gene (6 bases). The germline gives CDR1 SGHTA, CDR2 FQGNSA. The germline V and J ends were trimmed by 2 bases and 0 bases, with 14 bases remaining between them. CDR3 length: 17 amino acids.

The chain joins TRBV6-5 to TRBJ2-3; D might be TRBD2 (6 bases). The CDR3 loop spans 17 amino acids. Germline CDR1 reads MNHEY; CDR2 reads SVGAGI. The germline V and J ends were trimmed by 0 bases and 0 bases, with 13 bases remaining between them. The CDR3 DNA reads as TGTGCCAGCAGTTACTCGATATTTGGGACTAGCACAGATACGCAGTATTTT. Translated: CASSYSIFGTSTDTQYF.

This clonotype was counted a few times. CDR3 sequence (DNA): TGTGCCAGCAGCTTAGACCGAAATGAGCAGTTCTTC. It specifies CASSLDRNEQFF. The V and J genes are TRBV7-2 and TRBJ2-1; the D is unclear. The CDR3 spans 12 residues. V was shortened by 1 base and J by 7 bases, with 5 bases between the two germline ends. Germline loops: CDR1 SGHTA, CDR2 FQGNSA.

This clonotype was observed a handful of times. CDR3 DNA sequence: TGTGCCAGCAGCTTAAAAGGTGGACTAGCGACTACGAGCGGGGGAAGTGGGCAGTATTTT. It codes for CASSLKGGLATTSGGSGQYF. The J gene is TRBJ2-3, the V gene TRBV11-2, with 9 positions matching TRBD2. Germline lookup yields CDR1 SGHAT and CDR2 FQNNGV. V shed 2 bases, J shed 11 bases, and the junction held 26 bases outside the gene matches. The CDR3 runs 20 residues.

This clonotype was detected only a few times. The rearrangement uses TRBV20-1 and TRBJ2-2, with D possibly being TRBD2 (7 bases). V shed 0 bases and J shed 4 bases, with 15 bases lying between them. The CDR3 is made up of 16 amino acids. Germline V gene lookup returns CDR1 DFQATT and CDR2 SNEGSKA (reference sequence). CDR3 loop: CSARDLRGQGTGELFF. The CDR3 DNA reads as TGCAGTGCTAGAGATTTGCGGGGGCAAGGCACCGGGGAGCTGTTTTTT.

In its sample, this clonotype was seen many times. The chain carries TRBV29-1 and TRBJ1-5, with no clear D. Germline CDR1 is SQVTM and CDR2 is ANQGSEA. V was cut by 0 bases and J by 7 bases, with 10 bases left in between. The CDR3 contains 13 residues. The CDR3 protein is CSVEEEWGQPQHF. CDR3 in DNA: TGCAGCGTTGAAGAAGAATGGGGACAGCCCCAGCATTTT.

This clonotype turned up a few times. This chain links TRBV12-3 or TRBV12-4 with TRBJ2-2, with D possibly matching TRBD2 (6 bases). V shed 5 bases and J shed 6 bases, with 13 bases lying between them. The CDR3 runs 14 residues. CDR3 region: CASSRTEGSGELFF. The CDR3 bases are TGTGCCAGCAGTCGGACGGAGGGGTCCGGGGAGCTGTTTTTT.

The genes are TRBV24-1 and TRBJ1-5; perhaps TRBD1 as D (6 bases). The CDR3 spans 15 residues. V was cut by 4 bases and J by 5 bases, with 14 bases left in between. Germline CDR1 and CDR2: KGHDR and SFDVKD. CDR3 nucleotides: TGTGCCACCAGTGACCCCAAGGGGGTCGATCAGCCCCAGCATTTT. Its protein product is CATSDPKGVDQPQHF.

This chain links TRBV6-1 with TRBJ1-2; 8 nucleotides match TRBD1. This CDR3 spans 15 amino acids. J was trimmed by 2 bases and V by 6 bases; bases with no gene match: 8. The germline V gene encodes CDR1 MNHNS and CDR2 SASEGT. DNA for the CDR3: TGTGCCAGCAGAAACAGGGGGACTATAAACTATGGCTACACCTTC. It encodes CASRNRGTINYGYTF.

This clonotype was detected a few times. This CDR3 reads CASSSGTANTEAFF. In nucleotides, the CDR3 is TGTGCCAGCAGCTCTGGGACAGCGAACACTGAAGCTTTCTTT. The V and J genes are TRBV7-6 and TRBJ1-1; 7 bases line up with TRBD1. The CDR3 is 14 amino acids. CDR1 SGHVS and CDR2 FNYEAQ come from the germline V gene. V dropped 4 bases and J dropped 1; count of bases not matched to a gene: 3.

This clonotype has only a few counts. The gene calls are TRBV6-1 and TRBJ1-1, with 9 positions matching TRBD1. In germline, CDR1 is MNHNS, CDR2 SASEGT. There are 16 residues in the CDR3. V dropped 6 bases and J dropped 0; count of bases not matched to a gene: 8. CDR3 amino acids: CASRRGTGSLNTEAFF. The CDR3, as DNA: TGTGCCAGCAGACGTGGGACAGGGTCTCTGAACACTGAAGCTTTCTTT.

This chain uses TRBV4-2 with TRBJ2-7, with D unclear. Germline V gene data show CDR1 as LGHNA and CDR2 as YNFKEQ. CDR3 size: 12 residues. Trimming removed 0 bases at V and 5 bases at J, with 5 bases between. In DNA form, the CDR3 reads TGTGCCAGCAGCCAAGAATACAACGAGCAGTACTTC. Translated: CASSQEYNEQYF.